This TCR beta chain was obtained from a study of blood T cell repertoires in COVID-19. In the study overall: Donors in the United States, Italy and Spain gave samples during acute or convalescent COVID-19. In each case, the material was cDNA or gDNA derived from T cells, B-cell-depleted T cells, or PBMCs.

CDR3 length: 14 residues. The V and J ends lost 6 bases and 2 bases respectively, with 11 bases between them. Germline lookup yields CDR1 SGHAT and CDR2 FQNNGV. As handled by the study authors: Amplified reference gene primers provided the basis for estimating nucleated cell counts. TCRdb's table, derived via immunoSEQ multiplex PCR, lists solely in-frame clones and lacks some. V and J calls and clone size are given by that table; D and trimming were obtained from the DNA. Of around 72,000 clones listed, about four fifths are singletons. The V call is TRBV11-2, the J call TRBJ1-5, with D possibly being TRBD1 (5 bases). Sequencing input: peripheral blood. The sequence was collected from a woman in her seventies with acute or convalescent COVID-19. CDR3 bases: TGTGCCAGCAGTCCCGGGGGGGGCAATCAGCCCCAGCATTTT. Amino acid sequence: CASSPGGGNQPQHF.